The rows below give T cell receptor beta chains drawn from one sample of a study of cytomegalovirus exposure and HLA in healthy donors. Libraries were prepared by immunoSEQ multiplex PCR; TCRdb keeps only in-frame clonotypes and omits some of them. The table lists 120,000 to 150,000 clones, roughly 76% of them singletons. The specimen sequenced was PBMCs. These receptors originate from a human donor in good health. Each CDR3 is given with its conserved first and last residue. D genes are given only for firm matches. Clone size is given for some rows only: seen once, a few or many times, or a class if the clone is expanded.

>-|TRBV6-1|TRBJ1-5|-|17
CASSEIGWAESNQPQHF
TGTGCCAGCAGTGAAATCGGTTGGGCAGAAAGCAATCAGCCCCAGCATTTT
>-|TRBV19|TRBJ1-5|few|15
CASVRGFLSNQPQHF
TGTGCCAGTGTGAGGGGGTTTCTTAGCAATCAGCCCCAGCATTTT
>TRBD2|TRBV11-3|TRBJ2-7|-|14
CASSLGTTSYEQYF
TGTGCCAGCAGCTTGGGGACTACCTCCTACGAGCAGTACTTC
>-|TRBV9|TRBJ2-7|-|15
CASTPGGTASGEQYF
TGTGCCAGCACACCGGGGGGGACAGCCTCTGGCGAGCAGTACTTC
>TRBD2|TRBV2|TRBJ2-5|-|13
CASSVGGGGTQYF
TGTGCCAGCAGTGTTGGGGGGGGTGGGACCCAGTACTTC
>-|TRBV4-1|TRBJ2-3|-|14
CASSQGPGTDTQYF
TGCGCCAGCAGCCAGGGGCCTGGGACAGATACGCAGTATTTT
>-|TRBV2|TRBJ1-2|-|13
CASSELQGGGYTF
TGTGCCAGCAGTGAACTGCAGGGTGGAGGCTACACCTTC
>TRBD2|TRBV7-6|TRBJ2-5|-|14
CASSTGTSGETQYF
TGTGCCAGCAGCACGGGGACTAGCGGTGAGACCCAGTACTTC
>-|TRBV28|TRBJ2-3|-|15
CASSLEGRSTDTQYF
TGTGCCAGCAGTTTAGAGGGTCGGAGCACAGATACGCAGTATTTT
>-|TRBV25-1|TRBJ2-2|-|16
CASSEFGAGPTGELFF
TGTGCCAGCAGTGAATTTGGTGCAGGGCCCACCGGGGAGCTGTTTTTT
>TRBD1|TRBV5-1|TRBJ1-4|-|14
CASGSRQGSEKLFF
TGCGCCAGCGGGTCACGACAGGGGTCTGAAAAACTGTTTTTT
>TRBD1|TRBV18|TRBJ1-1|-|15
CASSPIKGAGTEAFF
TGTGCCAGCTCACCAATTAAGGGGGCTGGGACTGAAGCTTTCTTT
>TRBD2|TRBV19|TRBJ2-7|-|14
CASSLREGRYEQYF
TGTGCCAGTAGTCTGCGGGAGGGCCGGTACGAGCAGTACTTC
>-|TRBV5-8|TRBJ2-3|-|12
CASSLSLDTQYF
TGTGCCAGCAGCTTATCGTTAGATACGCAGTATTTT
>-|TRBV19|TRBJ1-5|once|14
CASSDWRSNQPQHF
TGTGCCAGTAGTGATTGGAGGAGCAATCAGCCCCAGCATTTT
>TRBD1|TRBV11-2|TRBJ2-2|-|16
CASSSDRELRTGELFF
TGTGCCAGCAGCTCGGACAGGGAGCTAAGGACCGGGGAGCTGTTTTTT
>-|TRBV15|TRBJ2-7|-|15
CATSREMGASIEQYF
TGTGCCACCAGCAGGGAGATGGGAGCCTCGATCGAGCAGTACTTC
>TRBD1|TRBV6-5|TRBJ1-1|-|14
CASRTGTGAAEAFF
TGTGCCAGCAGAACCGGGACAGGGGCAGCTGAAGCTTTCTTT
>TRBD2|TRBV18|TRBJ2-7|-|14
CASSPGTTSYEQYF
TGTGCCAGCTCACCCGGGACTACCTCCTACGAGCAGTACTTC
>-|TRBV10-3|TRBJ1-3|-|12
CAISELGDTIYF
TGTGCCATCAGTGAACTCGGAGACACCATATATTTT
>-|TRBV30|TRBJ1-5|-|13
CAWSGSGNQPQHF
TGTGCCTGGAGTGGTTCGGGCAATCAGCCCCAGCATTTT
>-|TRBV7-9|TRBJ2-7|-|13
CASSQTGDYEQYF
TGTGCCAGCAGCCAAACGGGGGACTACGAGCAGTACTTC
>-|TRBV29-1|TRBJ1-2|-|12
CSGWTENYGYTF
TGCAGCGGGTGGACAGAGAACTATGGCTACACCTTC
>-|TRBV27|TRBJ2-7|-|12
CASSPLSGEQYF
TGTGCCAGCAGTCCCTTGAGCGGCGAGCAGTACTTC
>TRBD2|TRBV5-1|TRBJ2-1|-|18
CASSSGLAGGGSYNEQFF
TGCGCCAGCAGCTCGGGACTAGCGGGGGGAGGCTCCTACAATGAGCAGTTCTTC
>-|TRBV5-5|TRBJ2-3|-|14
CASSTGWAADTQYF
TGTGCCAGCAGCACGGGGTGGGCTGCAGATACGCAGTATTTT
>TRBD1|TRBV10-3|TRBJ2-3|-|16
CAISEWGTGGPDTQYF
TGTGCCATCAGTGAGTGGGGGACAGGTGGACCAGATACGCAGTATTTT
>TRBD2|TRBV5-1|TRBJ2-3|-|17
CASRAGTSGPSTDTQYF
TGCGCCAGCAGGGCCGGGACTAGCGGCCCTAGCACAGATACGCAGTATTTT
>-|TRBV9|TRBJ1-1|once|12
CASSVGGSEAFF
TGTGCCAGCAGCGTAGGGGGCTCTGAAGCTTTCTTT
>-|TRBV5-1|TRBJ2-5|-|15
CASSFVGGPLETQYF
TGCGCCAGCAGCTTCGTGGGGGGGCCTTTAGAGACCCAGTACTTC
>-|TRBV5-1|TRBJ2-1|-|15
CASSLQRSSYNEQFF
TGCGCCAGCAGCTTGCAGCGGAGCTCCTACAATGAGCAGTTCTTC
>TRBD1|TRBV7-8|TRBJ1-1|few|17
CASSSGTDHIAHTEAFF
TGTGCCAGCAGCTCGGGGACAGACCATATAGCTCACACTGAAGCTTTCTTT
>TRBD1|TRBV7-8|TRBJ2-7|-|16
CASSLARGTGWNEQYF
TGTGCCAGCAGCTTAGCGCGCGGGACAGGGTGGAACGAGCAGTACTTC
>-|TRBV7-9|TRBJ1-5|-|14
CASSLGQNNQPQHF
TGTGCCAGCAGCTTAGGCCAGAACAATCAGCCCCAGCATTTT
>TRBD1|TRBV5-1|TRBJ1-1|-|13
CASTGTAGDEAFF
TGCGCCAGCACAGGGACAGCAGGGGATGAAGCTTTCTTT
>TRBD2|TRBV2|TRBJ2-3|-|15
CASIWQTSGSNTQYF
TGTGCCAGCATTTGGCAGACTAGCGGGAGTAATACGCAGTATTTT
>-|TRBV2|TRBJ2-3|once|14
CASSEDSGTDTQYF
TGTGCCAGCAGTGAGGACTCTGGCACAGATACGCAGTATTTT
>-|TRBV20-1|TRBJ2-5|-|11
CSASASREQYF
TGCAGTGCTAGTGCTTCTCGTGAGCAGTACTTC
>-|TRBV7-6|TRBJ1-1|-|14
CASSSGGGGAEAFF
TGTGCCAGCAGCTCGGGGGGTGGGGGCGCTGAAGCCTTCTTT
>TRBD1|TRBV7-3|TRBJ2-5|-|15
CASSFPAGGVGKQYF
TGTGCCAGCAGCTTTCCAGCAGGGGGCGTAGGAAAGCAGTACTTC
>-|TRBV5-6|TRBJ1-6|-|15
CASSLTGPALYPLHF
TGTGCCAGCAGCCTTACAGGGCCAGCCCTTTATCCCCTCCACTTT
>TRBD1|TRBV9|TRBJ1-2|-|15
CASSTRTGGNYGYTF
TGTGCCAGCAGCACGCGGACAGGGGGGAACTATGGCTACACCTTC
>TRBD1|TRBV27|TRBJ2-7|-|12
CASSGTADEQYF
TGTGCCAGCAGTGGGACAGCCGACGAGCAGTACTTC
>-|TRBV25-1|TRBJ2-1|few|15
CASSEYEGGLNEQFF
TGTGCCAGCAGTGAATACGAGGGGGGGCTAAATGAGCAGTTCTTC
>-|TRBV7-2|TRBJ2-7|-|14
CASSLTLAPYEQYF
TGTGCCAGCAGCTTAACACTAGCCCCCTACGAGCAGTACTTC
>-|TRBV7-9|TRBJ2-2|-|15
CASGNRVADTGELFF
TGTGCCAGCGGTAACAGGGTGGCTGACACCGGGGAGCTGTTTTTT
>-|TRBV6-6|TRBJ2-7|-|15
CASSWARGSSYEQYF
-
>-|TRBV2|TRBJ1-2|-|12
CASRGLGKGYTF
TGTGCCAGCCGGGGACTGGGGAAGGGCTACACCTTC
>-|TRBV2|TRBJ1-5|-|14
CASSGTGLGQPQHF
TGTGCCAGCAGTGGCACAGGGTTGGGTCAGCCCCAGCATTTT
>TRBD2|TRBV7-9|TRBJ2-7|few|15
CASSLLSGVSYEQYF
TGTGCCAGCAGCCTACTCAGCGGGGTTAGCTACGAGCAGTACTTC
>-|TRBV2|TRBJ2-5|-|14
CASSAERVGETQYF
TGTGCCAGCAGTGCCGAGCGGGTGGGGGAGACCCAGTACTTC
>-|TRBV19|TRBJ2-7|-|14
CASSGGLGFYEQYF
TGTGCCAGTAGTGGGGGACTGGGTTTCTACGAGCAGTACTTC
>TRBD2|TRBV6-5|TRBJ2-7|-|14
CASSSGGSSYEQYF
TGTGCCAGCTCCAGCGGGGGGTCCTCCTACGAGCAGTACTTC
>TRBD1|TRBV9|TRBJ1-2|-|18
CASSVRSDRELANYGYTF
TGTGCCAGCAGCGTACGGTCGGACAGGGAGCTTGCTAACTATGGCTACACCTTC
>-|TRBV7-3|TRBJ2-7|-|13
CASSLDRTYEQYF
TGTGCCAGCAGCCTCGACAGAACCTACGAGCAGTACTTC
>-|TRBV13|TRBJ1-5|-|15
CASSNGQHSNQPQHF
TGTGCCAGCAGTAACGGACAGCATAGCAATCAGCCCCAGCATTTT
>-|TRBV6-1|TRBJ2-1|-|21
CASSEGTRERLPNRGLNEQFF
TGTGCCAGCAGTGAAGGGACGAGGGAGCGTCTTCCCAACCGGGGTTTGAATGAGCAGTTCTTC
>-|TRBV2|TRBJ2-7|-|11
CASSGNYEQYF
TGTGCCAGCAGCGGGAACTACGAGCAGTACTTC
>-|TRBV6-1|TRBJ1-2|-|14
CASSERGGTGGYTF
TGTGCCAGCAGTGAAAGGGGAGGGACTGGTGGCTACACCTTC
>-|TRBV4-2|TRBJ2-7|-|15
CASSQSPDSPYEQYF
TGTGCCAGCAGCCAATCACCGGACAGCCCCTACGAGCAGTACTTC